This T cell receptor beta chain was identified in a study of T cells expressing NK-cell markers. Study-wide context: From sorted CD3+CD56+NKG2C+, CD3+CD56+NKG2C- and CD3+CD56-NKG2C+ T cells came the TCR beta repertoires.

With the 5' RACE reads reprocessed, TCRdb shows one record per CDR3 protein and no DNA. The listing records about 540,000 distinct CDR3 sequences. The CDR3 loop spans 12 amino acids. Germline V gene data show CDR1 as SQVTM and CDR2 as ANQGSEA. Sequencing was done on a sample of blood T cells: a sorted CD56 or NKG2C T cell subset, CD4+ or CD8+ T cells, or bulk PBMC T cells (not recorded which). This TCR derives from a man aged 18 to 29 in good health. The chain has TRBV29-1 and TRBJ2-7; the TCRdb call, TRBD1, lacks DNA for checking. CDR3 protein: CSVLKGYYEQYF.